The TCR beta chain under discussion was sequenced for a study of blood T cell repertoires in COVID-19 (dated by TCRdb to about 2020). Looking at the study overall: Samples covering the acute and convalescent phases of COVID-19 were provided by collaborators in the United States, Italy and Spain. The material from the prospective study consisted of cDNA or gDNA derived from T cells, B-cell-depleted T cells, or PBMCs. Deeply sampled blood TCRbeta repertoires from subjects exposed to, actively infected with, or recovered from COVID-19 were included in the dataset. The repertoires were made available in a free public database intended to serve as a resource for research on the immune response to SARS-CoV-2. The samples were drawn from the first 160 participants of the ongoing ImmuneRACE study and from about 1,200 subjects provided by 6 global collaborators. Sample metadata almost always included a de-identified subject ID, COVID-19 status, age in years and sex. HLA class I and class II types, where available, came from metadata supplied by the sample provider rather than from assay-based typing. General findings and caveats noted by the study authors: The quantity of clinical and demographic metadata differed by source and by participant and was supplied without curation.

Including cysteine and phenylalanine, the CDR3 has 14 amino acids. The retained sequence is limited to the CDR3, 42 bases, with the frame set at the first base. Trimming costs V 2 bases and J 7 bases, and their ends lie 10 bases apart. CDR1 and CDR2 are read off the germline V gene as SGHRS and YFSETQ. Regarding this clone: Its recognized antigen is unknown. It has no much larger one-base neighbor in the sample; base qualities were not kept.

The immunoSEQ Assay, a bias-controlled multiplex PCR, was used to amplify TCRbeta CDR3 regions from genomic DNA. For the original study's pipeline: The number of nucleated cells in each sample was estimated from the amplification of reference gene primers within the assay. To quantify the absolute abundance of each unique TCRbeta CDR3 rearrangement, sequence reads were collapsed and filtered. For each sample, productive Simpson clonality was calculated as the square root of Simpson's diversity index over productive rearrangements. In TCRdb, the immuneACCESS table is reduced to in-frame sequences with V and J assigned. These tables do not hold every clone; where another copy was compared, an unresolved V gene accounts for under half, and the others remain unexplained. V and J calls and clone size are as listed in that table; D and trimming were resolved from the DNA. This sample comprises over 150,000 clones, approximately 90% of them detected only once. 0.5% to 0.65% of the sample is held by the ten biggest clonotypes.

Collaborating institutions collected whole blood in K2EDTA tubes following their own protocols. For TCRbeta analysis, collaborators shipped samples in one of three forms: frozen whole blood, isolated PBMCs, or DNA extracted from either of those sample types. The sequenced material came from peripheral blood. The origin of this receptor is a middle-aged man with acute or convalescent COVID-19. The chain is assembled from TRBV5-1 and TRBJ1-6; TRBD1 could be the D gene, as 5 bases match. The CDR3 protein is CASSFGQGNSPLHF. The sequenced DNA: TGCGCCAGCAGCTTCGGGCAGGGCAATTCACCCCTCCACTTT.